The entry below gives a single TCR beta chain sequence along with its context. Its specificity is unknown. These data are taken from a study of T-cell reconstitution after alpha-beta-depleted transplantation in children. Broader study findings: It was reported that alpha-beta T cells came from several hundred expanded graft clones (about two months after transplant).

Researchers prepared the TCRbeta library using unique molecular identifiers, the study reports. One entry per CDR3 protein results from TCRdb running MiXCR on the PCR reads. This table has around 420,000 distinct CDR3 sequences, roughly 16% appearing once. V was clipped by 4 bases and J by 5 bases; unmatched bases: 10. The CDR3 sequence is 16 residues long. Germline loops: CDR1 LGHNA, CDR2 YSLEER. V usage is TRBV4-3 and J usage is TRBJ2-2; 7 nucleotides match TRBD1. The sequencing used PBMCs, mostly from graft donor cells, collected 360 days after TCRalphabeta/CD19-depleted stem cell transplant. This sequence originates from a boy under two years old who had a stem cell transplant for Wiskott-Aldrich syndrome, so the T cells may come from the graft donor. This CDR3 reads CASSPQPTGRTGELFF. CDR3 nucleotides: TGCGCCAGCAGCCCTCAACCGACAGGGCGGACCGGGGAGCTGTTTTTT.